This entry describes one TCR beta chain. The sample holds one count of this clone. Its antigen is not yet known. One base away there is no much larger clone; base qualities are not given. These data belong to a study of shared clonotypes between healthy human individuals (dated by TCRdb to 2018 to 2020). About the full investigation: A few men and a couple of women, aged 18 to 49 years, made up the cohort. Blood TCR repertoires of five healthy adults were deeply sequenced to estimate repertoire size and the extent of clonotype sharing between individuals. Libraries were prepared and TCR repertoires were sequenced by different laboratories using diverse techniques, in order to increase sequencing depth and limit assay-specific biases. Per donor, three plates each were used for CD4 naive and CD4 memory, two for CD8 naive, and one for CD8 memory. Between about 0.94 and 10 billion PBMCs per donor were obtained by leukapheresis. General conclusions and limits of the study: Larger estimated clonotype richness was generally found for naive subsets than for memory subsets. Sampling was limited to blood, and TCR repertoires in tissue likely differ from TCR repertoires in blood. Clonotypes shared by all four sorted-subset donors showed higher generation probabilities than non-shared clonotypes. Sharing across a few donors was observed for roughly 5% of naive CD4, less than 4% of naive CD8, about 2.3% of memory CD4, and roughly 0.4% of memory CD8 clonotypes. Based on pairwise subsampling, the degree of clonotype sharing among donors was expected to be affected by sequencing depth. Rarefaction of sorted-subset datasets indicated incomplete sequencing despite the large sequencing depth. The genetic and exposure-history diversity represented was limited by the small number of donors.

The CDR1 and CDR2 encoded by the germline V gene are MDHEN and SYDVKM. V is shortened by 7 bases, J by 2 bases, and the region joining them spans 14 bases. The CDR3 holds 14 amino acids from the cysteine to the phenylalanine. Only the CDR3 DNA is retained, 42 bases long and in frame from the first base. Using the deep immunoSEQ assay, TCR CDR3 regions were amplified from genomic DNA by multiplex PCR. Extracted genomic DNA from each cell subset was spread evenly across all wells of several immunoSEQ 96-well plates, with each plate serving as a replicate. For sorted subsets, about 220 ng of genomic DNA, equivalent to 25,000 to 35,000 T cell genomes, went into each replicate PCR. Purified libraries were measured with a Qubit 3.0 fluorometer, size-checked on a Bioanalyzer 2100, and measured again with the KAPA Library Quantification kit. Every immunoSEQ 96-well plate was sequenced on a dedicated single-read 150-cycle Illumina NextSeq 550 flow cell. As for the original processing: Because only junctional sequences without quality scores were contained in the immunoSEQ output, filtering matching that applied to full-length reads could not be performed. To assign V/J genes and CDR3, sequences were annotated against IMGT germline references using PyIR, a Python wrapper for IgBLAST v1.9. Reads were filtered out if the reads had weak V/J assignments (E-value above 1e-6), no CDR3, stop codons, out-of-frame junctions, or ambiguous translated residues. V3J clonotypes were defined by identical inferred V gene, J gene, and CDR3 amino acid sequence. Percentage overlap between repertoires was calculated by dividing the number of shared unique clonotypes by the size of the smaller repertoire. Richness of each repertoire was evaluated using RTK rarefaction, the Chao1 estimator, and Recon v2.1 estimates of unobserved clonotypes. For all TCRbeta clonotypes obtained by the gDNA method from a handful of donors, generation probabilities were computed with OLGA. The table comes from immuneACCESS by way of TCRdb, which keeps in-frame sequences with V and J called. Part of the clones is missing from these tables; in studies checked, under half for an unresolved V gene and the rest for unknown reasons. The D gene and trimming were derived from the DNA, and the V and J assignments and clone size from that table. This sample lists 2 million to 2.5 million clones; approximately 93% were detected once. The ten largest clones represent about 0.34% of the sample.

The donors were healthy, HIV-negative adults who had no recently reported acute infections or vaccinations. Every donor was a Caucasian adult living in Nashville, Tennessee, USA. CD4+ T cells were enriched by magnetic negative selection; naive cells were then positively selected on CD45RA, and the negative fraction formed the memory subset. After blood collection by leukapheresis, PBMCs were isolated using Ficoll-Histopaque density gradient centrifugation and then cryopreserved in the vapor phase of liquid nitrogen. Analytical flow cytometry was used to check the purity and quantity of each magnetically sorted T cell population. From each sorted fraction, genomic DNA was isolated and quantified by UV absorbance on a Nanodrop 2000c.

Recombination linked TRBV28 to TRBJ1-1, and TRBD1 may be the D gene, going by 6 matching bases. The sequencing sample was made of naive CD4+ T cells from PBMCs. The cell subset or site label on this specimen signifies: CD45RA+ positively selected. This receptor was identified in a man aged 18 to 35 in good health. Some clones in this sample may be carry-over from other donors' samples. At the DNA level, the sequence is TGTGCCAGCACGGGGTGGGGGGCAAACACTGAAGCTTTCTTT. Translated, this gives CASTGWGANTEAFF.